This T cell receptor beta chain comes out of a study of T cells in Graves' hyperthyroidism and ophthalmopathy. Regions amplified from RNA transcripts were the TCR beta CDR3 regions. TCR CDR3 regions were first amplified by RT-PCR with HTBI primers. TCRdb fed the multiplex PCR reads into MiXCR, producing one record per CDR3 protein. The sample has roughly 570,000 distinct CDR3 sequences; 46% are singletons. This clonotype occurred many times. Trimming left V 1 base short and J 3 bases short, with 10 bases between. CDR1 is LGHNA and CDR2 is YNFKEQ in the germline V gene. The CDR3 contains 15 residues. The definition of stable Graves' hyperthyroidism was no ophthalmopathy progression within 18 months.

The J gene is TRBJ1-5, the V gene TRBV4-2; D gene unclear. The TCR originated in a woman between 18 and 30 years old with Graves' hyperthyroidism. The specimen was peripheral blood or thyroid tissue (not recorded which). The CDR3: CASSQGRSYNQPQHF. The CDR3, as DNA: TGTGCCAGCAGCCAAGGTAGGAGCTACAATCAGCCCCAGCATTTT.